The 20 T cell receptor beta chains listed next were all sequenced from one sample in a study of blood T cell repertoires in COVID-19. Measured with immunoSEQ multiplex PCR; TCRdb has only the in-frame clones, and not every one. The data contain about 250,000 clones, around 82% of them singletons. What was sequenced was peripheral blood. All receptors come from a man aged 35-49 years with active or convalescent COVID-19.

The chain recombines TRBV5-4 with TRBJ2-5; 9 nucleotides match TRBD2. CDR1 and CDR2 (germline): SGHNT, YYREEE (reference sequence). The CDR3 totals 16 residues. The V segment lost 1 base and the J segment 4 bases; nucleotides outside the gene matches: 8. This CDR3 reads CASSLSGGRGGETQYF. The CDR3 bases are TGTGCCAGCAGCTTGTCTGGCGGGAGGGGGGGAGAGACCCAGTACTTC.

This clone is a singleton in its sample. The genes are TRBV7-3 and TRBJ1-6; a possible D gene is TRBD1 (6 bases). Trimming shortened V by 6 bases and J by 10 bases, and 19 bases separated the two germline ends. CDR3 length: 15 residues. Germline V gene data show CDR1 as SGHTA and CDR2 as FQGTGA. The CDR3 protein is CASRRSGVVESPLHF. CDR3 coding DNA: TGTGCCAGCAGACGGTCAGGGGTTGTGGAATCACCCCTCCACTTT.

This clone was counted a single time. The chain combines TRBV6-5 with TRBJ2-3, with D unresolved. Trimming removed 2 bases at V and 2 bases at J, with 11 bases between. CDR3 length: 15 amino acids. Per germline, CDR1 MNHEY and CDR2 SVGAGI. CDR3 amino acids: CASSYGPRDTDTQYF. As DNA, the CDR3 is TGTGCCAGCAGTTACGGGCCCCGCGACACAGATACGCAGTATTTT.

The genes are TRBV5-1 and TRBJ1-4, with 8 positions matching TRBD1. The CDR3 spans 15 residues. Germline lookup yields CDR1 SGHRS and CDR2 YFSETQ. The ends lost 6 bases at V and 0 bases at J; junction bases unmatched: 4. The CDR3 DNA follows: TGCGCCAGCACCGAACAGGGGGCAACTAATGAAAAACTGTTTTTT. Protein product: CASTEQGATNEKLFF.

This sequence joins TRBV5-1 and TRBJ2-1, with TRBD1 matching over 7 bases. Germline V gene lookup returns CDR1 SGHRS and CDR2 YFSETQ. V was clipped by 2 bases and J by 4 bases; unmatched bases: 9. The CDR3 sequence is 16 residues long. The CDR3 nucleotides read TGCGCCAGCAGCTTCTCCGGGACAGAGAATTACAATGAGCAGTTCTTC. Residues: CASSFSGTENYNEQFF.

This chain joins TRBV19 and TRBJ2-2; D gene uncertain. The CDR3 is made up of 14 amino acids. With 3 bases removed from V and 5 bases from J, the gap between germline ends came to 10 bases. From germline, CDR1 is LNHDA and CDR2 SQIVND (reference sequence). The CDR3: CASSIPLGTGELFF. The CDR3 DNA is TGTGCCAGTAGTATCCCCCTAGGTACCGGGGAGCTGTTTTTT.

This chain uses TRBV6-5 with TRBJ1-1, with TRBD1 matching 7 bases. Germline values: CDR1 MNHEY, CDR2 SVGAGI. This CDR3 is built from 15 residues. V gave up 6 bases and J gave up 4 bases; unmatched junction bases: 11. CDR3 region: CASRGGTGVATEAFF. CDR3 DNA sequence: TGTGCCAGCAGGGGAGGAACAGGGGTGGCCACTGAAGCTTTCTTT.

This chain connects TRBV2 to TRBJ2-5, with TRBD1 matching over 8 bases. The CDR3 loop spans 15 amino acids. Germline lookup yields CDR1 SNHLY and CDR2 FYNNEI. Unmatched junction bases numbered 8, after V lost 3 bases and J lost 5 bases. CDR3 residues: CASSEQGQARETQYF. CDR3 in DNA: TGTGCCAGCAGTGAGCAGGGACAGGCCAGGGAGACCCAGTACTTC. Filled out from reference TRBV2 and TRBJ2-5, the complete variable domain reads EPEVTQTPSHQVTQMGQEVILRCVPISNHLYFYWYRQILGQKVEFLVSFYNNEISEKSEIFDDQFSVERPDGSNFTLKIRSTKLEDSAMYFCASSEQGQARETQYFGPGTRLLVL.

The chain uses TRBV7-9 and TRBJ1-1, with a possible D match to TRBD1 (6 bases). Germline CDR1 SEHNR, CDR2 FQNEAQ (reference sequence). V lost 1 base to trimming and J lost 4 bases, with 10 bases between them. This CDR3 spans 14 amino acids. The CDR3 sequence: CASSLDRVATEAFF. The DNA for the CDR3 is TGTGCCAGCAGCTTAGACAGGGTCGCCACTGAAGCTTTCTTT.

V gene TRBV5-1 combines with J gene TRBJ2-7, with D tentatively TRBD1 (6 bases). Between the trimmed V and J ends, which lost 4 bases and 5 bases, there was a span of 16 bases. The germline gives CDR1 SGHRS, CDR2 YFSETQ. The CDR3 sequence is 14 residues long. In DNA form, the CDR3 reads TGCGCCAGCAGCGCTGGACAGAACATCCACGAGCAGTACTTC. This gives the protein CASSAGQNIHEQYF. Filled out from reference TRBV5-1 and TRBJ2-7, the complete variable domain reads KAGVTQTPRYLIKTRGQQVTLSCSPISGHRSVSWYQQTPGQGLQFLFEYFSETQRNKGNFPGRFSGRQFSNSRSEMNVSTLELGDSALYLCASSAGQNIHEQYFGPGTRLTVT.

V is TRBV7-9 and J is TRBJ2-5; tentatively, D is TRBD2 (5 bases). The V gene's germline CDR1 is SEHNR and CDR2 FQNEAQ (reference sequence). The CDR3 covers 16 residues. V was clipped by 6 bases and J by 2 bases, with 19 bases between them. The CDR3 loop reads CASSGSRLPGQETQYF. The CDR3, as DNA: TGTGCCAGCAGTGGTTCCCGACTCCCGGGACAAGAGACCCAGTACTTC. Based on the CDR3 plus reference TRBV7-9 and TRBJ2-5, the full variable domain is DTGVSQNPRHKITKRGQNVTFRCDPISEHNRLYWYRQTLGQGPEFLTYFQNEAQLEKSRLLSDRFSAERPKGSFSTLEIQRTEQGDSAMYLCASSGSRLPGQETQYFGPGTRLLVL.

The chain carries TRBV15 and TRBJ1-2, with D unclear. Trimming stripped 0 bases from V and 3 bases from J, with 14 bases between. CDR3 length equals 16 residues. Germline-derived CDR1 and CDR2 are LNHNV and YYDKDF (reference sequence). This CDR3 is CATSRDIGPRDYGYTF. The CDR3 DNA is TGTGCCACCAGCAGAGATATCGGCCCGAGGGACTATGGCTACACCTTC.

CDR3 sequence reads: CASSSQGMEAFF. The DNA of the CDR3 is TGTGCCAGCAGTTCACAGGGAATGGAAGCTTTCTTT. The J gene is TRBJ1-1, the V gene TRBV27; D perhaps matches TRBD1 (6 bases). Trimming pared 4 bases from V and 8 bases from J, leaving 11 bases between. The CDR3 totals 12 residues. Germline loops: CDR1 MNHEY, CDR2 SMNVEV (reference sequence).

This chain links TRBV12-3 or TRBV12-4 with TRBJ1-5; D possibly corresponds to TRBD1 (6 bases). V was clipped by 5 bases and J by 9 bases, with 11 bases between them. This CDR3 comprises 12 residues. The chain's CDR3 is CASSAQGRPQHF. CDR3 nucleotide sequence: TGTGCCAGCAGTGCACAGGGACGGCCCCAGCATTTT.

The CDR3 is CSVGTANNQPQHF. In DNA form, the CDR3 reads TGCAGCGTTGGAACAGCCAACAATCAGCCCCAGCATTTT. The chain has TRBV29-1 and TRBJ1-5; no firm D call. The germline CDR1 and CDR2 sequences are SQVTM and ANQGSEA. CDR3 length: 13 residues. V dropped 4 bases and J dropped 3 bases, with 10 bases sitting between them.

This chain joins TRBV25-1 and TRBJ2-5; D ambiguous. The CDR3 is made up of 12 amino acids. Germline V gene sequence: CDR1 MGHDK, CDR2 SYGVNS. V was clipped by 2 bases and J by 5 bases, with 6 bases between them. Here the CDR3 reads CASSEECETQYF. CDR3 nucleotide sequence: TGTGCCAGCAGTGAAGAGTGCGAGACCCAGTACTTC. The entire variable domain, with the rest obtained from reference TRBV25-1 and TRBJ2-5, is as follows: EADIYQTPRYLVIGTGKKITLECSQTMGHDKMYWYQQDPGMELHLIHYSYGVNSTEKGDLSSESTVSRIRTEHFPLTLESARPSHTSQYLCASSEECETQYFGPGTRLLVL.

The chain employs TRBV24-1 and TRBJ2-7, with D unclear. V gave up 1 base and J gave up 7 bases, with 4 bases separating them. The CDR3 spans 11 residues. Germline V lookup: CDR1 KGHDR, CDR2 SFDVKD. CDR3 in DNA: TGTGCCACCAGTGATTTCCGGGAGCAGTACTTC. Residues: CATSDFREQYF.

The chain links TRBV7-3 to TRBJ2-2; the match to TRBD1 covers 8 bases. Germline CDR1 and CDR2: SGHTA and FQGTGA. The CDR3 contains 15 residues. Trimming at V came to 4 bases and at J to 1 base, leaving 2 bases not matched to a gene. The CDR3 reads CASSSGGLNTGELFF. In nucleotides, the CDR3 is TGTGCCAGCAGCTCAGGGGGCCTGAACACCGGGGAGCTGTTTTTT.

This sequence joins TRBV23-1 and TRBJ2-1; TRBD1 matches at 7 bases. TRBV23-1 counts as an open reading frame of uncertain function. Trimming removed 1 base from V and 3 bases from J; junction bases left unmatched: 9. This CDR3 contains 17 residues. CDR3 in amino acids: CASSQYVTGDHYNEQFF. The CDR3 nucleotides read TGCGCCAGCAGTCAATACGTCACAGGGGACCACTACAATGAGCAGTTCTTC.

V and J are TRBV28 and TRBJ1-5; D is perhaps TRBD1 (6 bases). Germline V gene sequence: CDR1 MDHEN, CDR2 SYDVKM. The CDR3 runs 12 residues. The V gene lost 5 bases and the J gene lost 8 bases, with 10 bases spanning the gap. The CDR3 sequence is CASSPAGEPQHF. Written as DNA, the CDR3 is TGTGCCAGCAGTCCCGCAGGGGAGCCCCAGCATTTT. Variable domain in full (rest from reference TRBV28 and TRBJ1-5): DVKVTQSSRYLVKRTGEKVFLECVQDMDHENMFWYRQDPGLGLRLIYFSYDVKMKEKGDIPEGYSVSREKKERFSLILESASTNQTSMYLCASSPAGEPQHFGDGTRLSIL.